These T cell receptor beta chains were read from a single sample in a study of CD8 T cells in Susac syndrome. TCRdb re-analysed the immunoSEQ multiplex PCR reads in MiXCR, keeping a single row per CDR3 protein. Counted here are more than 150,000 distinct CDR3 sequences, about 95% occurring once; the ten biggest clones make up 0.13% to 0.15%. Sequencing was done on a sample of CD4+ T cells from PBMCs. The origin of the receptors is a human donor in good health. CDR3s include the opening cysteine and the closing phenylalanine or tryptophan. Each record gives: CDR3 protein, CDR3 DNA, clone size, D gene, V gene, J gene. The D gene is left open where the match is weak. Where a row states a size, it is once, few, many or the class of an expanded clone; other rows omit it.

CASSPGPQETQYF,TGTGCCAGCTCACCAGGTCCGCAAGAGACCCAGTACTTC,-,-,TRBV18,TRBJ2-5
CSASGSQGGGADTQYF,TGCAGCGCCTCAGGGAGCCAGGGAGGGGGCGCAGATACGCAGTATTTT,-,-,TRBV29-1,TRBJ2-3
CASSTLGDRGSSGANVLTF,TGCGCCAGCAGCACCCTCGGGGACAGGGGTTCCTCCGGGGCCAACGTCCTGACTTTC,-,TRBD1,TRBV4-1,TRBJ2-6
CASSTDSEGPQHF,TGTGCCAGTAGCACGGACAGCGAAGGGCCCCAGCATTTT,-,-,TRBV19,TRBJ1-5
CSVEDTSRDGELFF,TGCAGCGTTGAAGATACGTCCAGGGACGGGGAGCTGTTTTTT,-,-,TRBV29-1,TRBJ2-2
CASSSYGGAGADTQYF,TGTGCCAGCAGCTCTTACGGGGGGGCCGGGGCAGATACGCAGTATTTT,-,TRBD2,TRBV11-2,TRBJ2-3
CAISERGYGYTF,TGTGCCATCAGTGAGCGAGGCTATGGCTACACCTTC,-,-,TRBV10-3,TRBJ1-2
CASSLAWETQYF,TGTGCCAGCAGTTTAGCTTGGGAGACCCAGTACTTC,once,-,TRBV12-3/TRBV12-4,TRBJ2-5
CATSGNGQGLSSYEQYF,TGTGCCACCAGTGGTAACGGGCAGGGCCTCAGCTCCTACGAGCAGTACTTC,once,-,TRBV24-1,TRBJ2-7
CASSRPGQGLLYSNQPQHF,TGTGCCAGCAGTCGACCCGGACAGGGGCTTCTTTATAGCAATCAGCCCCAGCATTTT,-,TRBD1,TRBV12-3/TRBV12-4,TRBJ1-5
CASNNRFLGLATGELFF,TGTGCCAGCAACAACAGGTTCCTCGGCCTAGCGACCGGGGAGCTGTTTTTT,-,-,TRBV6-2/TRBV6-3,TRBJ2-2
CASSPPSTGNTGELFF,TGTGCCAGCTCACCACCGTCGACAGGGAACACCGGGGAGCTGTTTTTT,-,-,TRBV18,TRBJ2-2
CATSKAPTGDADQPQHF,TGTGCCACCAGCAAGGCCCCGACAGGGGACGCGGATCAGCCCCAGCATTTT,-,TRBD1,TRBV15,TRBJ1-5
CASSAQGDQETQYF,TGTGCCAGCAGCGCACAGGGGGACCAAGAGACCCAGTACTTC,-,TRBD1,TRBV7-2,TRBJ2-5